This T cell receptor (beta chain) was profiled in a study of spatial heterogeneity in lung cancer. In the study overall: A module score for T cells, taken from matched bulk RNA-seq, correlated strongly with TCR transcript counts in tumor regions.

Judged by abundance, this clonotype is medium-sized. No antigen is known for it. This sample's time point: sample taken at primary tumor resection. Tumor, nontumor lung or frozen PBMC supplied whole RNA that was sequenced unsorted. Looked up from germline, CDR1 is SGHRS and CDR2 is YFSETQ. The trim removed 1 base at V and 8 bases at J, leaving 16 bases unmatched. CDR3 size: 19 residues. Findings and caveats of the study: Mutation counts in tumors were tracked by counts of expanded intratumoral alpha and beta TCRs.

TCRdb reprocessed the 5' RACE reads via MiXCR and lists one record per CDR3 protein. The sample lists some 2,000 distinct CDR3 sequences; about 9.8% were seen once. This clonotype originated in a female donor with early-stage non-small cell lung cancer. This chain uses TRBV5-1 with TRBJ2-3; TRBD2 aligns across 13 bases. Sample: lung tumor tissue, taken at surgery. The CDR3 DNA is TGCGCCAGCAGCTTGATCGCCCGACTAGCGGGGGGTTATGGGGTTACGCAGTATTTT. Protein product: CASSLIARLAGGYGVTQYF.